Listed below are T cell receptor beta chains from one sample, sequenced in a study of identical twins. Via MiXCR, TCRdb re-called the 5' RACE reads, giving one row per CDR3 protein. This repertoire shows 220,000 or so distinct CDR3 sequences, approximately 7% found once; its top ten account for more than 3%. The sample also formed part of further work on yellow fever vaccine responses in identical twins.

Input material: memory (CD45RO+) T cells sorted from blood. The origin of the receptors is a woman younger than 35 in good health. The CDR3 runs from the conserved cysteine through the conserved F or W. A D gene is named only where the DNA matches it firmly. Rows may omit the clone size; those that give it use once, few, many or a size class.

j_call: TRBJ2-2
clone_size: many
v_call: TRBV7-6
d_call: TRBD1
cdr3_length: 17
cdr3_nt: TGTGCCAGCAGCTTTATCATCGGGACAGGGTCGGCCGGGGAGCTGTTTTTT
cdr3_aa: CASSFIIGTGSAGELFF

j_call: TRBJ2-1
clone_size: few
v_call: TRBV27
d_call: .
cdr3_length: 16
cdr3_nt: TGTGCCAGCAAAGGATTTTGGGCGAGCTCCTACAATGAGCAGTTCTTC
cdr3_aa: CASKGFWASSYNEQFF

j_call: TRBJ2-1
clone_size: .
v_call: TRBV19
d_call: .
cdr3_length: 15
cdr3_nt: TGTGCCAGTAGTATAGACGGATCCCCCTACAATGAGCAGTTCTTC
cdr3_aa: CASSIDGSPYNEQFF

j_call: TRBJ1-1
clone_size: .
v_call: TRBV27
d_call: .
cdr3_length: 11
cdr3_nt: TGTGCCAGCACTCGAGGGGGGGAAGCTTTCTTT
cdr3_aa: CASTRGGEAFF

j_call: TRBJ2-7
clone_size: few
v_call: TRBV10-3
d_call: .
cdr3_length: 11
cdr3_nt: TGTGCCATCAGTGAGACGAGGGAGCAGTACTTC
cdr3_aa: CAISETREQYF

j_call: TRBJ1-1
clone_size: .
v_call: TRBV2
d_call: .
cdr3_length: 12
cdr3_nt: TGTGCCAGCAGTGAAGCGCTCAATGAAGCTTTCTTT
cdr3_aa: CASSEALNEAFF

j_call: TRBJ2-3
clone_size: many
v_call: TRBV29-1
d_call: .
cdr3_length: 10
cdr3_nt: TGCAGCGGTTATACAGATACGCAGTATTTT
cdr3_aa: CSGYTDTQYF

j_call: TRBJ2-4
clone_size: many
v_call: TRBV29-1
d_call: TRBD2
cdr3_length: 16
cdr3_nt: TGCAGCGCCGGACTAGCGGGAGGTGGAGCCAAAAACATTCAGTACTTC
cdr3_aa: CSAGLAGGGAKNIQYF

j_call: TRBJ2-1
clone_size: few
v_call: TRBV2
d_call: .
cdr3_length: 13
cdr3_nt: TGTGCCAGCAGTGAGGAGGCTACCTCGGACAAGTTCTTC
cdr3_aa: CASSEEATSDKFF

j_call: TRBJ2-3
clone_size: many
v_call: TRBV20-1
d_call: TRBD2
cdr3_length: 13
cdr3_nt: TGCAGTACCCCTAGCGGACGTACAGATACGCAGTATTTT
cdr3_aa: CSTPSGRTDTQYF

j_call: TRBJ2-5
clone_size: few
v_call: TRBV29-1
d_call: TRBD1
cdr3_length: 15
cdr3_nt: TGCAGCGTTGTACCCCAGGGGGCTAGAGAGGAGACCCAGTACTTC
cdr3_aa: CSVVPQGAREETQYF

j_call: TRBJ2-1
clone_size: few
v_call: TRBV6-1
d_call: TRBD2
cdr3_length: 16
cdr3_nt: TGTGCCAGCAGCCTATACAGCGGGGGAAACTACAATGAGCAGTTCTTC
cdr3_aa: CASSLYSGGNYNEQFF

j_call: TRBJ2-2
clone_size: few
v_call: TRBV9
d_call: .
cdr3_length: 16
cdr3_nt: TGTGCCAGCAGCCCACGGAGGATTCAGAACACCGGGGAGCTGTTTTTT
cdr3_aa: CASSPRRIQNTGELFF

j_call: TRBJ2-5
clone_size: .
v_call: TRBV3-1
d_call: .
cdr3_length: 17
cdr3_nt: TGTGCCAGCAGCCAAGATTCAGGGGCGGTCAAGAAAGAGACCCAGTACTTC
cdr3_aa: CASSQDSGAVKKETQYF

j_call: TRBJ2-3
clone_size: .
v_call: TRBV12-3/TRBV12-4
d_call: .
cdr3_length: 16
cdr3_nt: TGTGCCAGCAGTTTAGGAGAGAGATCCTGGACAGATACGCAGTATTTT
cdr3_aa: CASSLGERSWTDTQYF

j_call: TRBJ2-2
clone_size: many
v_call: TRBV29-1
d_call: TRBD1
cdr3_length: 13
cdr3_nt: TGCAGCGTTGACAGGGGGCCCACCGGGGAGCTGTTTTTT
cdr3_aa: CSVDRGPTGELFF

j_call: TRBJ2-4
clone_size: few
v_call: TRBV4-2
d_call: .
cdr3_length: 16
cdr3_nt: TGTGCCAGCAGCCAAGATCTTGTCAGGGGACAAAACATTCAGTACTTC
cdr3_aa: CASSQDLVRGQNIQYF

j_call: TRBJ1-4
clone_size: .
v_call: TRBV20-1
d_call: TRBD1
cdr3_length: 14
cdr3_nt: TGCAGTGCTAGCCTGGGACAGGGCTTTCAGAATCTGTTTTTT
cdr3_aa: CSASLGQGFQNLFF

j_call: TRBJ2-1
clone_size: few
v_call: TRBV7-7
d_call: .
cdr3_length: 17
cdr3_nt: TGTGCCAGCAGCTTAGGTCGAGGGGGGAGCTCCTACAATGAGCAGTTCTTC
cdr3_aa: CASSLGRGGSSYNEQFF

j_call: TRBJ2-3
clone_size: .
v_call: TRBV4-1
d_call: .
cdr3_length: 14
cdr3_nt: TGCGCCAGCAGCCAAGGACTCCTCGGGGATACGCAGTATTTT
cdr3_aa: CASSQGLLGDTQYF

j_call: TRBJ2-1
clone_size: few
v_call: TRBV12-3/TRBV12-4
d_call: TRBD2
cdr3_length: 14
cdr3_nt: TGTGCCAGCACCACCGGGGGGGCTAGTATTGAGCAGTTCTTC
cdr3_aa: CASTTGGASIEQFF

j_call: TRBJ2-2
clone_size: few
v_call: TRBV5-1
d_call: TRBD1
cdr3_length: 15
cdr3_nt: TGCGCCAGCAGCCAGGACAGGGGGCAGGCCGGGGAGCTGTTTTTT
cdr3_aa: CASSQDRGQAGELFF

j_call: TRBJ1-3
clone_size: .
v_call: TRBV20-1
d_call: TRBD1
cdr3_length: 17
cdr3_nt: TGCAGTGCCCCCGACTCGGACAGGTCCCGCTCTGGAAACACCATATATTTT
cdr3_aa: CSAPDSDRSRSGNTIYF

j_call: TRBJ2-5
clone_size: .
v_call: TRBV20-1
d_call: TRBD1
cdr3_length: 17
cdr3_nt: TGCAGTGCCAAAGACCTACAGGGGACAGGGCTACAAGAGACCCAGTACTTC
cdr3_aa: CSAKDLQGTGLQETQYF

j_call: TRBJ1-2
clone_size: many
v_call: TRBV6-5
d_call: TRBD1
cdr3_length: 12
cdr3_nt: TGTGCCAGCAGCCCAACAGGGGGCGGCTACACCTTC
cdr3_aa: CASSPTGGGYTF

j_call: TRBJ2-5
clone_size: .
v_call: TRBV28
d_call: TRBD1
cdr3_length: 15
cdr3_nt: TGTGCCAGCAGAGGGAGGACAGGGGGCATACAGACCCAGTACTTC
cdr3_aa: CASRGRTGGIQTQYF

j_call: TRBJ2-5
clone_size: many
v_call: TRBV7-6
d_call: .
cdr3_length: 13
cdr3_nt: TGTGCCAGCAGCCCTCCAGGGTTGCAGACCCAGTACTTC
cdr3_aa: CASSPPGLQTQYF

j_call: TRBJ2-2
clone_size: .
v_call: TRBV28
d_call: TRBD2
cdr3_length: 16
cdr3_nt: TGTGCCAGCGGACGACTAGGACTAGCGGACACCGGGGAGCTGTTTTTT
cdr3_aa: CASGRLGLADTGELFF

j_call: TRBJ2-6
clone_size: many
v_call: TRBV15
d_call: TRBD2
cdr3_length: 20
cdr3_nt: TGTGCCACCAGCAGACTTAGCGGGAGCCCCGGCATCTCTGGGGCCAACGTCCTGACTTTC
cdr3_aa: CATSRLSGSPGISGANVLTF

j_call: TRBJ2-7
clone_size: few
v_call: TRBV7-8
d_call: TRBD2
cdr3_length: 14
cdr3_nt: TGTGCCAGCAGCTTGGGTAGCGGGAGGTTCGAGCAGTACTTC
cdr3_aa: CASSLGSGRFEQYF

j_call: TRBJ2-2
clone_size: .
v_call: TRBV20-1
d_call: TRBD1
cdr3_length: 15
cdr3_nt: TGCAGTGCTCAGGACAGGGGGAGTCTTGCCGGGGAGCTGTTTTTT
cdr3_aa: CSAQDRGSLAGELFF

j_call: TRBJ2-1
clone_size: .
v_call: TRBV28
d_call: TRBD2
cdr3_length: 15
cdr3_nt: TGTGCCAGTCGGACTAGCGGGAGGGTCGACAATGAGCAGTTCTTC
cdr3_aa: CASRTSGRVDNEQFF

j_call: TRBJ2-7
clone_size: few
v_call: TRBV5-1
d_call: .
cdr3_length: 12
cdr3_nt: TGCGCCAGCAGCCCCGGGACCCACGAGCAGTACTTC
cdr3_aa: CASSPGTHEQYF

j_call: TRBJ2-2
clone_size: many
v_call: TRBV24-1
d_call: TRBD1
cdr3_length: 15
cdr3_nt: TGTGCCACCAGATCCGGGGACAGGGAGTCCGGGGAGCTGTTTTTT
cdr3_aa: CATRSGDRESGELFF

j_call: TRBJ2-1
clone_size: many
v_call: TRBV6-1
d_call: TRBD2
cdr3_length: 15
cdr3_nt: TGTGCCAGCAGTGTAGCGGGAGGGCCAAACAATGAGCAGTTCTTC
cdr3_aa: CASSVAGGPNNEQFF

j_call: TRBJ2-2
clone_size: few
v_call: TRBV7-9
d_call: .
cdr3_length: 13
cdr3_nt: TGTGCCAGCAGCTTAGAGCGGGCCGGGGAGCTGTTTTTT
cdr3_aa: CASSLERAGELFF

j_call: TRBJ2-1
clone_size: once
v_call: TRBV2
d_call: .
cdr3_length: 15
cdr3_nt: TGTGCCAGCAGTGAAGGGGGGGCGGGATACAATGAGCAGTTCTTC
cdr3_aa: CASSEGGAGYNEQFF

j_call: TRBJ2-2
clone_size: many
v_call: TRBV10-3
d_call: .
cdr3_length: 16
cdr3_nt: TGTGCCATCAGTGAGTCGGTGGGGCTGAGCACCGGGGAGCTGTTTTTT
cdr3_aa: CAISESVGLSTGELFF

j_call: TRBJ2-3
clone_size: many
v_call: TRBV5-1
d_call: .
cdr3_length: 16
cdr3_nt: TGCGCCAGCAGCTTGGGTCAGGGCCAGGGCACAGATACGCAGTATTTT
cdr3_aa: CASSLGQGQGTDTQYF

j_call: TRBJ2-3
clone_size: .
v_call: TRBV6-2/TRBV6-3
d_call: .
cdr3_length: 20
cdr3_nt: TGTGCCAGCAGTTACGGGGCTAGCCGACGCCGCCGGGCTAGCACAGATACGCAGTATTTT
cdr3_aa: CASSYGASRRRRASTDTQYF